These T cell receptor beta chains were read from a single sample in a study of cytomegalovirus exposure and HLA in healthy donors. Data came from immunoSEQ multiplex PCR; TCRdb stores just in-frame clones and leaves some out. The sample has about 97,000 clones, roughly 85% seen once. Sequencing input: PBMCs. These receptors originate from a man younger than 45 in good health and CMV-seronegative. CDR3s include the opening cysteine and the closing phenylalanine or tryptophan.

j_call v_call cdr3_aa
TRBJ2-1 TRBV5-4 CASSGNRGAYNEQFF
TRBJ1-1 TRBV20-1 CSALLRPEAFF
TRBJ2-5 TRBV5-1 CASSLTSGGQETQYF
TRBJ1-3 TRBV29-1 CSVVGTGDPHSGNTIYF
TRBJ1-2 TRBV6-6 CASSYRTGGNYGYTF
TRBJ2-2 TRBV9 CASSVGAGGPAGELFF
TRBJ1-1 TRBV7-3 CASSLGHSSAEAFF
TRBJ1-1 TRBV27 CASSFGGPTEAFF
TRBJ2-3 TRBV28 CASSLTGGSTDTQYF
TRBJ2-7 TRBV9 CASSVAMGTRYVYEQYF
TRBJ2-3 TRBV7-8 CASSLFRRNTDTQYF
TRBJ1-5 TRBV6-1 CASSDPLAGDHSNQPQHF
TRBJ1-6 TRBV27 CASGYPGLYNSPLHF
TRBJ1-6 TRBV4-1 CASSRVYTGTGISPLHF
TRBJ2-7 TRBV6-1 CASTGLAGGYEQYF
TRBJ2-2 TRBV11-2 CASRPLAGGYTGELFF
TRBJ2-3 TRBV7-9 CASSWRTGKSTDTQYF
TRBJ2-1 TRBV4-2 CASSQEGGNIYNEQFF
TRBJ2-7 TRBV28 CASSEGTGGRYEQYF
TRBJ2-5 TRBV6-4 CASSETTGASETQYF
TRBJ2-2 TRBV30 CAWSSDREIGELFF
TRBJ2-7 TRBV7-6 CASSLDQGYSYEQYF
TRBJ2-7 TRBV18 CASSPRDRGEQYF
TRBJ1-6 TRBV27 CASSSRDRDASPLHF
TRBJ1-3 TRBV4-1 CASSQTDRAGNTIYF
TRBJ1-4 TRBV28 CASSLPQDREKLFF
TRBJ1-3 TRBV7-9 CASSDRLVNTIYF
TRBJ1-1 TRBV6-5 CASRADQPRGTEAFF
TRBJ1-4 TRBV7-2 CASSLSGTAIGEKLFF
TRBJ1-2 TRBV20-1 CSAREPYGYTF
TRBJ2-2 TRBV7-9 CASSLREGTTRELFF
TRBJ1-5 TRBV7-2 CAVQGASSNQPQHF
TRBJ2-7 TRBV7-9 CASSQSGPYEQYF
TRBJ2-7 TRBV5-4 CASTDRRGGSTAYEQYF
TRBJ2-7 TRBV6-5 CASGRGFPEQYF
TRBJ1-1 TRBV13 CASIQMLGTATEAFF
TRBJ2-7 TRBV28 CASRSGYGSYEQYF
TRBJ2-7 TRBV7-8 CASSLGQGHKREEQYF
TRBJ1-1 TRBV15 CATERAGENTEAFF
TRBJ2-7 TRBV7-8 CASSFFGGYEQYF
TRBJ2-5 TRBV30 CARFGEGQETQYF